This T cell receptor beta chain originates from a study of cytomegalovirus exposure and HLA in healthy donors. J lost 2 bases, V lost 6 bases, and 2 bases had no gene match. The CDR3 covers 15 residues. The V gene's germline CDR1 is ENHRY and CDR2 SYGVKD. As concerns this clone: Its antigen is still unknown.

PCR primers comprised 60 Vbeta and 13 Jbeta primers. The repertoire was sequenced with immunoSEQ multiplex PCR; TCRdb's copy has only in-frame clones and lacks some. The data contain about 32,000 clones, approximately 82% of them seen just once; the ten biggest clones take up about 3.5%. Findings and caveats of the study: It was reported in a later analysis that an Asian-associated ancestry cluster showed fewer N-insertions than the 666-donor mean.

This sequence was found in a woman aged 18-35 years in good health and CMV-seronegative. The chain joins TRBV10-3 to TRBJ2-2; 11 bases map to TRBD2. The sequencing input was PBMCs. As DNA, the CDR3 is TGTGCCATCAGGGGACTAGCGGATAACACCGGGGAGCTGTTTTTT. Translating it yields CAIRGLADNTGELFF.